The clone carrying this TCR beta chain has a handful of counts. What it binds is unknown. These data originate in a study of response to subunit inactivated influenza vaccine. Findings and limits, study-wide: The authors suggested that few new T cells are recruited per seasonal influenza vaccination.

MiXCR was run by TCRdb on the RT-PCR reads, yielding one entry per CDR3 protein. The sample contains some 520,000 distinct CDR3 sequences, 16% of which appear only once. This clonotype originated in a man aged 50 to 69 who received an inactivated influenza vaccine. The sample was CD4+ T cells sorted from PBMCs, taken roughly 24 months after vaccination.

The CDR3: CASSRSYYEQYF. DNA of the CDR3: TGTGCCAGCAGCCGGAGTTACTACGAGCAGTACTTC. The rearrangement links TRBV7-2 to TRBJ2-7; D unclear. V dropped 5 bases and J dropped 3 bases, with 8 bases sitting between them. The CDR3 has 12 residues. Germline V gene sequence: CDR1 SGHTA, CDR2 FQGNSA.